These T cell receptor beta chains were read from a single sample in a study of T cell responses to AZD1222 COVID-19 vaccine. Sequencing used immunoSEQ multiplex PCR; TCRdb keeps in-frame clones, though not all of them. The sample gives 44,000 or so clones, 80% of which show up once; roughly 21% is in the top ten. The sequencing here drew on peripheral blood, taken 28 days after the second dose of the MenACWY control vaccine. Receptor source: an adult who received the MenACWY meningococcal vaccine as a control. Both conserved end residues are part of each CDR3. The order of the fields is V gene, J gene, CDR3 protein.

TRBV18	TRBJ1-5	CASSPKQGSINQPQHF
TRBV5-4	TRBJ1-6	CASSFQTGNRSPLHF
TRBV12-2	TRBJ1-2	CASRRVLANYGYTF
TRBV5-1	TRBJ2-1	CASSLVSTNEQFF
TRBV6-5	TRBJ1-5	CASSSGGAGNQPQHF
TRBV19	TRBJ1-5	CASKSGANWTQHF
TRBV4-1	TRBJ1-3	CASSQDTGPLLTIYF
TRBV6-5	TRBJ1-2	CASQSRESNYGYTF
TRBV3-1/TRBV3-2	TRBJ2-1	CASSQDFGSYNEQFF
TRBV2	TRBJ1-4	CASRRTVNEKLFF
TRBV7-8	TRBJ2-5	CASSQAQGTTQYF
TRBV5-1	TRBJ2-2	CASSPTWNTGELFF
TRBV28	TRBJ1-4	CASSSASATNEKLFF
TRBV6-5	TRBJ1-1	CASSYSNYPAEAFF
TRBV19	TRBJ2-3	CASSIGTGIDTQYF
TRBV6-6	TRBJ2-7	CASSYSSSYEQYF
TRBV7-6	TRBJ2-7	CASSRGGVPYEQYF
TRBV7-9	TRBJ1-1	CASSSLMRTNEAFF
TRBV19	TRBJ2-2	CASSPAGTGELFF
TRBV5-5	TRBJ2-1	CASSLEGTGAWEQFF
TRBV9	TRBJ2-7	CASSVDPLAGVKNEQYF
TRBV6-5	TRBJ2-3	CASTYGQNLDTQYF
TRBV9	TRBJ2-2	CASKEDAGELFF
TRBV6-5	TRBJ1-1	CASRQGASSTEAFF
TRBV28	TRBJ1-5	CASSGEGAGQQPQHF
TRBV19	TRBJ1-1	CASSTRDRATEAFF
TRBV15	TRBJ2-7	CATSRVNRDDEQYF
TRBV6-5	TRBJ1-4	CASSYSGRGGEKLFF
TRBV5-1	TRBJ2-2	CASSLMDTGELFF
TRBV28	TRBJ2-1	CASSSSGTGGRNEQFF
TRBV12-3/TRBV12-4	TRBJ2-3	CASSSMGDTQYF
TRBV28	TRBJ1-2	CAGFSIIYGYTF
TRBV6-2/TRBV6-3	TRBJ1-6	CASSLAGQGSYNSPLHF
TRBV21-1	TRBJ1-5	CASSKNPGGNQPQHF
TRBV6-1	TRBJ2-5	CASSDIEETQYF
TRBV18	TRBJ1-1	CATDRGDTEAFF
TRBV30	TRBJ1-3	CAWGSGGNTIYF
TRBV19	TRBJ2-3	CASSISGSPGHTDTQYF
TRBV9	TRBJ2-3	CASSVDPGDTQYF
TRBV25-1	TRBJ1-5	CASSGGDQGLNQPQHF
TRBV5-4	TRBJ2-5	CASSSESLQETQYF